Presented here are 14 T cell receptor beta chains from one specimen sequenced in a study of T cells after yellow fever vaccination. Each CDR3 protein gets one entry after TCRdb re-called the 5' RACE reads with MiXCR. The sample has about 50,000 distinct CDR3 sequences; roughly 7.5% are singletons. Sequenced material: CD8+ T cells sorted from PBMCs, taken roughly 14 days after the first yellow fever vaccination. These receptors all come from a man younger than 35 who received the YFV17D yellow fever vaccine.

The chain carries TRBV7-9 and TRBJ2-7; no reliable D call. The CDR3 consists of 14 residues. V lost 5 bases to trimming and J lost 2 bases, with 13 bases between them. The germline V gene encodes CDR1 SEHNR and CDR2 FQNEAQ (reference sequence). For the CDR3, the DNA is TGTGCCAGCAGCGCGGCTGGTCAGACCTACGAGCAGTACGTC. The encoded protein is CASSAAGQTYEQYV.

This clonotype was seen repeatedly, ten times or more. The rearrangement joins TRBV15 to TRBJ2-1; TRBD2 matches 12 bases. J lost 9 bases, V lost 3 bases, and 18 bases had no gene match. Germline V gene data show CDR1 as LNHNV and CDR2 as YYDKDF (reference sequence). The CDR3 consists of 19 residues. The chain's CDR3 is CATSSPGHGTRTSGAEQFF. The CDR3 DNA reads TGTGCCACCAGCAGTCCGGGACATGGAACACGGACTAGCGGGGCTGAGCAGTTCTTC. Full variable domain (rest looked up from reference TRBV15 and TRBJ2-1): DAMVIQNPRYQVTQFGKPVTLSCSQTLNHNVMYWYQQKSSQAPKLLFHYYDKDFNNEADTPDNFQSRRPNTSFCFLDIRSPGLGDTAMYLCATSSPGHGTRTSGAEQFFGPGTRLTVL.

This chain uses TRBV5-1 with TRBJ1-1; possible D gene TRBD1, 6 bases. Germline assignment: CDR1 SGHRS and CDR2 YFSETQ. V was pared by 0 bases and J by 4 bases, with 10 bases between. The CDR3 consists of 14 residues. Here the CDR3 DNA reads TGCGCCAGCAGCTTGGATGGGGGCGCCACTGAAGCTTTCTTT. This gives the protein CASSLDGGATEAFF.

Comment on this clonotype: A much larger clone is a single base away; this may be a read error. The rearrangement joins TRBV4-3 to TRBJ2-7; perhaps TRBD2 as D (5 bases). Germline loops: CDR1 LGHNA, CDR2 YSLEER. The CDR3 is made up of 15 amino acids. CDR3 nucleotide sequence: TGCGGCAGCAGCCAAGGTCCGGGGTACTCCTACGAGCAGTACTTC. Its translation is CGSSQGPGYSYEQYF.

This clonotype appeared many times. This chain uses TRBV6-5 with TRBJ2-5, with TRBD2 matching 12 bases. The CDR3 loop spans 15 amino acids. The germline CDR1 and CDR2 sequences are MNHEY and SVGAGI. V gave up 4 bases and J gave up 5 bases; unmatched junction bases: 5. CDR3 residues: CASSFGLAGRETQYF. The CDR3 coding sequence is TGTGCCAGCAGTTTCGGACTAGCGGGACGGGAGACCCAGTACTTC.

This clonotype came up a few times. The V call is TRBV10-3, the J call TRBJ1-2; D is unclear. The CDR3 consists of 13 residues. Germline-derived CDR1 and CDR2 are ENHRY and SYGVKD. V was clipped by 7 bases and J by 1 base, with 10 bases between them. The CDR3 DNA reads as TGTGCCATCAAGGGTGGGGATAACTATGGCTACACCTTC. Its translation: CAIKGGDNYGYTF.

This clonotype occurred many times. The V and J genes are TRBV4-2 and TRBJ2-3, with 9 bases lining up with TRBD1. The CDR3 has 17 residues. Unmatched junction bases numbered 8, after V lost 0 bases and J lost 4 bases. From germline, CDR1 is LGHNA and CDR2 YNFKEQ. The CDR3 spells CASSQDGPTGGSDTQYF. The DNA of the CDR3 is TGTGCCAGCAGCCAAGATGGTCCTACAGGGGGCTCAGATACGCAGTATTTT.

This clonotype was counted many times. The chain couples TRBV13 to TRBJ2-1; TRBD1 aligns across 8 bases. The CDR3 contains 15 residues. The germline CDR1 and CDR2 sequences are PRHDT and FYEKMQ (reference sequence). The J segment lost 4 bases and the V segment lost 5 bases, leaving 7 bases of the junction unmatched. CDR3 sequence: CASSTLRQGYNEQFF. The DNA for the CDR3 is TGTGCCAGCAGCACTCTCCGACAGGGGTACAATGAGCAGTTCTTC.

This clonotype was detected ten times or more. V gene TRBV29-1 combines with J gene TRBJ1-4; D perhaps matches TRBD1 (5 bases). V shed 3 bases and J shed 4 bases, with 12 bases lying between them. The CDR3 consists of 14 residues. The V gene's germline CDR1 is SQVTM and CDR2 ANQGSEA. CDR3 bases: TGCAGCGTTGAGGCGGAGGGGATTAATGAAAAACTGTTTTTT. It yields the protein CSVEAEGINEKLFF. Complete variable domain (other parts from reference TRBV29-1 and TRBJ1-4): SAVISQKPSRDICQRGTSLTIQCQVDSQVTMMFWYRQQPGQSLTLIATANQGSEATYESGFVIDKFPISRPNLTFSTLTVSNMSPEDSSIYLCSVEAEGINEKLFFGSGTQLSVL.

This clonotype was observed at least ten times. The J gene is TRBJ2-1, the V gene TRBV6-2 or TRBV6-3, with 10 bases fitting TRBD1. With 2 bases clipped from V and 10 bases from J, the junction kept 11 bases outside the gene matches. The CDR3 has 16 amino acids. From germline, CDR1 is MNHEY and CDR2 SVGEGT. The CDR3 protein is CASSYLGQGPRGEQFF. The CDR3 DNA reads TGTGCCAGCAGTTACCTGGGACAGGGGCCCCGAGGGGAGCAGTTCTTC.

This clonotype was counted many times. The rearrangement links TRBV4-1 to TRBJ2-1, with 11 bases that match TRBD2. The junction had 10 bases not matched to a gene; V was cut back by 3 bases and J by 9 bases. The CDR3 runs to 16 residues. CDR1 and CDR2 (germline): MGHRA, YSYEKL. The CDR3: CASSHPPSGGPIEQFF. The CDR3 bases are TGCGCCAGCAGCCATCCTCCTAGCGGGGGGCCGATTGAGCAGTTCTTC.

Ten or more counts support this clonotype. V usage is TRBV12-3 or TRBV12-4 and J usage is TRBJ2-3; D may match TRBD1 or TRBD2 (5 bases each). The CDR3 is made up of 14 amino acids. Deletions cut 6 bases from V and 5 bases from J, with 15 bases between. The CDR3 bases are TGTGCCAGCAGGACGAGGGCAGGGAGAGATACGCAGTATTTT. Protein product: CASRTRAGRDTQYF.

This clonotype was seen many times. V and J are TRBV4-1 and TRBJ1-4; 12 nucleotides align to TRBD1. The germline V gene has CDR1 MGHRA and CDR2 YSYEKL. This CDR3 is 18 amino acids long. Trimming removed 5 bases from V and 2 bases from J; junction bases left unmatched: 9. The CDR3 DNA is TGCGCCAGCAGCGCCGGGACAGGGGGCTGGAAGACTAATGAAAAACTGTTTTTT. It specifies CASSAGTGGWKTNEKLFF.

V gene TRBV11-3 combines with J gene TRBJ1-2; no clear D gene. The V gene lost 0 bases and the J gene lost 2 bases, with 7 bases spanning the gap. CDR1 is SGHNT, CDR2 YENEEA, per germline. This CDR3 has 14 amino acids. Here the CDR3 DNA reads TGTGCCAGCAGCTTAGAAGCCGGGAACTATGGCTACACCTTC. Its translation: CASSLEAGNYGYTF.